Here is one T cell receptor (beta chain) with its context. Libraries were prepared by immunoSEQ multiplex PCR; TCRdb keeps only in-frame clonotypes and omits some of them. The sample records 140,000 to 150,000 clones, approximately 80% being singletons. The sample comes from a study of blood T cell repertoires in COVID-19. Study as a whole: Researchers got acute and convalescent COVID-19 samples from the United States, Italy and Spain.

The V gene lost 7 bases and the J gene lost 4 bases, with 14 bases spanning the gap. CDR3 length: 13 amino acids. V gene TRBV12-3 or TRBV12-4 combines with J gene TRBJ2-7; D possibly corresponds to TRBD1 (6 bases). Sequenced: peripheral blood. This clonotype was sampled from a man aged 55 to 70 with active or convalescent COVID-19. CDR3 sequence (DNA): TGTGCCAGCACCTCGGGCCAGGGGTACGAGCAGTACTTC. Translating gives CASTSGQGYEQYF.